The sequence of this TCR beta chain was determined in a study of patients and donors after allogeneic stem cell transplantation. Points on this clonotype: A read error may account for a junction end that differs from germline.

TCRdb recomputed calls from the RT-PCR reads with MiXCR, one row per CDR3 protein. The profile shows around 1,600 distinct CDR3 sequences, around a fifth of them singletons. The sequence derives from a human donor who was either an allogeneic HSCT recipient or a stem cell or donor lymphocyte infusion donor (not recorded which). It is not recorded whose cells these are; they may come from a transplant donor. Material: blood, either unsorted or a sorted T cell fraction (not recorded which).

In nucleotides, the CDR3 is TGTGCCAGCAGCTTAGAACAGTTCCAGTACTCTTTC. Amino acids: CASSLEQFQYSF. The J gene is TRBJ2-5, the V gene TRBV7-2; no clear D. CDR1 and CDR2 from the germline V gene are SGHTA and FQGNSA. The CDR3 spans 12 residues.